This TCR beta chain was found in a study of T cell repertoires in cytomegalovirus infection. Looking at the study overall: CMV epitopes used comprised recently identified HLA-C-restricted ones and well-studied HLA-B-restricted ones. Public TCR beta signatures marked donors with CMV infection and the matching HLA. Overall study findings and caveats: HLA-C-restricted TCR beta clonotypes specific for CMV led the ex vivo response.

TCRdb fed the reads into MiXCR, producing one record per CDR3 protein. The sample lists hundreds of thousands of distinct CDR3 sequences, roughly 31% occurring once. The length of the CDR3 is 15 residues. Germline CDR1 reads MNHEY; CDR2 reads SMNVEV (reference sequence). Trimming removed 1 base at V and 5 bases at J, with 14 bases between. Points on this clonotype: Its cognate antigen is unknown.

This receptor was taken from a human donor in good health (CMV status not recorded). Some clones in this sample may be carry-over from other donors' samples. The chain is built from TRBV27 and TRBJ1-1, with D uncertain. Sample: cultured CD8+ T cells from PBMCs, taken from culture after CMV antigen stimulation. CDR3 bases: TGTGCCAGCAGTTTATTAGGAGGCCGAGGGACTGAAGCTTTCTTT. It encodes CASSLLGGRGTEAFF.